This T cell receptor beta chain was found in a study of blood T cells in healthy people across ages. The sample providers were healthy Caucasian people from Russia, aged roughly 6 to 90. For the second PCR, which ran for roughly 6 to 11 cycles, a sample-barcoded 5' primer and a J-beta primer mix were used. Every cDNA was tagged by a template-switch adaptor with 12 random nucleotides. TCRdb fed the 5' RACE reads into MiXCR, producing one record per CDR3 protein. The table lists over 950,000 distinct CDR3 sequences, roughly half of them singletons. On this clonotype itself: Its antigen is not identified.

The CDR3 has 14 amino acids. The V end was cut by 2 bases, the J end by 9 bases, with 11 bases between. Germline assignment: CDR1 WNHNN and CDR2 SYGVQD (reference sequence). Findings and limits, study-wide: Per-million-T-cell TCR beta diversity fell roughly linearly with age. Since the PBMCs were unsorted, naive and antigen-experienced cells could not be conclusively compared.

This clonotype originated in an older woman in good health. The chain has TRBV10-1 and TRBJ1-6; D perhaps matches TRBD1 (5 bases). The sequenced sample was blood. The CDR3 DNA reads TGCGCCAGCAGTGAGCGTCAGGGAGGTTCACCCCTCCACTTT. This encodes CASSERQGGSPLHF.